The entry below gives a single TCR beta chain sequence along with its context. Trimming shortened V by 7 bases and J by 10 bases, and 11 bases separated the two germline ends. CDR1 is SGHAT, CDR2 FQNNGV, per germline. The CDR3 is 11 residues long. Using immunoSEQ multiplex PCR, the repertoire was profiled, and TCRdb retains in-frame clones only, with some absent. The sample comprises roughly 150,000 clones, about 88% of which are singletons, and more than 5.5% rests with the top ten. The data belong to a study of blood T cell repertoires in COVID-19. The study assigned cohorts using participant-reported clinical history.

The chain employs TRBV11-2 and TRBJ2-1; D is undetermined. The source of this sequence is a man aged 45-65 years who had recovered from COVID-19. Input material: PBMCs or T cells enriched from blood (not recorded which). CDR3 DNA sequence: TGTGCCAGCACCCTCGGTTACGAGCAGTTCTTC. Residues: CASTLGYEQFF. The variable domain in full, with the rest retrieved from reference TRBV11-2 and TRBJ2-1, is EAGVAQSPRYKIIEKRQSVAFWCNPISGHATLYWYQQILGQGPKLLIQFQNNGVVDDSQLPKDRFSAERLKGVDSTLKIQPAKLEDSAVYLCASTLGYEQFFGPGTRLTVL.